This entry describes one T cell receptor (beta chain). In germline, CDR1 is SGHTA, CDR2 FQGNSA. CDR3 length: 14 amino acids. Each sample had eight separate cDNA synthesis reactions. Nested PCRs of about 17 and 10 cycles, two in total, were run on TCRalpha and TCRbeta cDNA. TCRdb reprocessed the 5' RACE reads; each CDR3 protein has one entry and no DNA is given. This table holds around 150,000 distinct CDR3 sequences. Blood was collected, roughly 2.4 ml per donor. The data originate from a study of monozygotic twins with inflammatory bowel disease. The source is a human donor with ulcerative colitis or Crohn's disease, or a healthy co-twin of an affected twin (not recorded which). The specimen was blood. The chain joins TRBV7-2 to TRBJ1-1. The CDR3: CASSLAYLNTEAFF.